This paragraph reports one T cell receptor beta chain. This entry comes from a study of blood T cells in healthy people across ages. The second PCR ran roughly 6 to 12 cycles with a sample-barcoded 5' primer and J-beta primers. Each cDNA molecule received a tag from a template-switch adaptor that had 12 random nucleotides. In TCRdb, the 5' RACE reads were re-called with MiXCR into one record per CDR3 protein. The sample includes about 1.4 million distinct CDR3 sequences, around 55% of them seen just once. The sequence was obtained from a man in his late teens or twenties in good health. The material sequenced was blood.

CDR3: CSARGGEAVNEQFF. The CDR3 DNA reads TGCAGTGCTAGAGGGGGAGAGGCAGTCAATGAGCAGTTCTTC. The chain links TRBV20-1 to TRBJ2-1; possible D gene TRBD2, 5 bases. Per the germline V gene, CDR1 is DFQATT and CDR2 is SNEGSKA (reference sequence). V dropped 1 base and J dropped 6 bases, with 13 bases sitting between them. This CDR3 has 14 amino acids.